The source of this TCR beta chain is a study of beta chain features in type 1 diabetes. General study results and limits: Type 1 diabetes patients had TCRB CDR3s that were shorter (moderately but significantly so) in all four CD4+ subsets.

CDR3 length equals 15 residues. Germline values: CDR1 SGHTA, CDR2 FQGNSA. V dropped 1 base and J dropped 3 bases, with 7 bases sitting between them. As to this clone: The antigen is undetermined. This same CDR3 is encoded by further DNA sequences in the sample.

Every bit of the isolated RNA underwent reverse transcription, so sequencing read expressed TCRB transcripts. Profiling relied on immunoSEQ multiplex PCR, and the TCRdb table lists in-frame clones only, not all of them. The sample includes around 130,000 clones, approximately 10% seen only once; the top ten take 0.75%. This receptor was obtained from a man aged 25-45 years with type 1 diabetes. The chain has TRBV7-2 and TRBJ1-6; unclear D gene. The sequenced sample consisted of central memory CD4+ T cells from blood. The CDR3 DNA reads as TGTGCCAGCAGCTTAGGCGGGAACTATAATTCACCCCTCCACTTT. Protein: CASSLGGNYNSPLHF.